The present T cell receptor beta chain was sequenced within a study of T cell responses to AZD1222 COVID-19 vaccine. Study-wide findings and caveats: Repertoires were collected only later (after the peak T cell response had occurred). The CD4 TCRs associated with vaccination extended across spike and predominated at 160-218 and 743-854.

Method: immunoSEQ multiplex PCR; TCRdb's copy keeps in-frame clones and lacks some. The table has 60,000 to 85,000 clones, around 87% seen once. Germline V gene data show CDR1 as SGHKS and CDR2 as YYEKEE (reference sequence). Trimming shortened V by 0 bases and J by 8 bases, and 6 bases separated the two germline ends. The CDR3 loop spans 13 amino acids. Note on this clone: Its specificity is not known.

V and J are TRBV5-5 and TRBJ1-6; tentative D call: TRBD1 (5 bases). This specimen was peripheral blood, taken 28 days after the second AZD1222 dose. The receptor was isolated from an adult who received the AZD1222 COVID-19 vaccine. CDR3 sequence: CASSLAGHSPLHF. The CDR3 nucleotides are TGTGCCAGCAGCTTGGCGGGGCATTCACCCCTCCACTTT.